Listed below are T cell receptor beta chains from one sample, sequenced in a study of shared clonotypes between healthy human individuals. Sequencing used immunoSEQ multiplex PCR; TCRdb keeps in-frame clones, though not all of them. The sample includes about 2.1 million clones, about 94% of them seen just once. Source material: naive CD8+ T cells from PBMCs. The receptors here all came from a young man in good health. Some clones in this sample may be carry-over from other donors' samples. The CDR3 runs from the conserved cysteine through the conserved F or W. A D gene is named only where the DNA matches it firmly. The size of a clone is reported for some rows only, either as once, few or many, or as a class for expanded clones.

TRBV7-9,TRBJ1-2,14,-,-,CASSLAVTAYGYTF,TGTGCCAGCAGCTTAGCTGTGACCGCCTATGGCTACACCTTC
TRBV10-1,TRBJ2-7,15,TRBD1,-,CASPPGRDRTYEQYF,TGCGCCAGCCCCCCCGGCCGGGACAGGACCTACGAGCAGTACTTC
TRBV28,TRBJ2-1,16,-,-,CASTPLEGTAYNEQFF,TGTGCCAGCACTCCCTTAGAGGGCACCGCCTACAATGAGCAGTTCTTC
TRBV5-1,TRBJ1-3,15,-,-,CASSLERSSGNTIYF,TGCGCCAGCAGCTTGGAGCGGAGCTCTGGAAACACCATATATTTT
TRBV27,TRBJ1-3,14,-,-,CASSPRNPGNTIYF,TGTGCCAGCAGTCCCCGAAACCCTGGAAACACCATATATTTT
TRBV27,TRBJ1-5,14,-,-,CASSLTRSNQPQHF,TGTGCCAGCAGTCTGACACGTAGCAATCAGCCCCAGCATTTT
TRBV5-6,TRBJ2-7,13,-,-,CASSGDGSYEQYF,TGTGCCAGCAGCGGGGACGGTTCTTACGAGCAGTACTTC
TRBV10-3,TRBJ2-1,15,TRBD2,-,CAIRETSGKYNEQFF,TGTGCCATCAGAGAAACTAGCGGAAAGTACAATGAGCAGTTCTTC
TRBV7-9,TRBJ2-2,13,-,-,CASSHGLPGELFF,TGTGCCAGCAGCCACGGACTTCCCGGGGAGCTGTTTTTT
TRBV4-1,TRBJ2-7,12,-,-,CASSPGNYEQYF,TGCGCCAGCTCCCCCGGGAACTACGAGCAGTACTTC
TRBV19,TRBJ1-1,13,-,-,CASSISQNTEAFF,TGTGCCAGTAGTATATCGCAGAACACTGAAGCTTTCTTT
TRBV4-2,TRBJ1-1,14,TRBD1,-,CASRGQGVDTEAFF,TGTGCCAGCAGGGGACAGGGGGTTGACACTGAAGCTTTCTTT
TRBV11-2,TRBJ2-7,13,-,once,CASSLRSTYEQYF,TGTGCCAGCAGCTTAAGGTCCACCTACGAGCAGTACTTC
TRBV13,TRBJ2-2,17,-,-,CASSDRAGRANTGELFF,TGTGCCAGCAGCGATCGGGCGGGCCGGGCGAACACCGGGGAGCTGTTTTTT
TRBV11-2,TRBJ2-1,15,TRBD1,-,CASSAQGGDLNEQFF,TGTGCCAGCAGCGCACAGGGGGGCGACCTGAATGAGCAGTTCTTC
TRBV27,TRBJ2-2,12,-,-,CASTGLDGELFF,TGTGCCAGCACAGGACTCGACGGGGAGCTGTTTTTT
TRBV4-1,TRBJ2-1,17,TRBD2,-,CASGWGSTSGSFNEQFF,TGCGCCAGCGGGTGGGGCTCGACTAGCGGGAGTTTCAATGAGCAGTTCTTC
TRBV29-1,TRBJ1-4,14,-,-,CSVEPVEANEKLFF,TGCAGCGTTGAGCCCGTTGAGGCTAATGAAAAACTGTTTTTT
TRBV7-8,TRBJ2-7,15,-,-,CASSLAASPIYEQYF,TGTGCCAGCAGCTTAGCCGCCTCTCCTATCTACGAGCAGTACTTC
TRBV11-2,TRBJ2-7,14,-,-,CASTPDWGSYEQYF,TGTGCCAGCACCCCAGATTGGGGGTCCTACGAGCAGTACTTC
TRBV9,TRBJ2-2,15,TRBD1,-,CASSDKRTGTGELFF,TGTGCCAGCAGCGATAAACGGACAGGAACCGGGGAGCTGTTTTTT
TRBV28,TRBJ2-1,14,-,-,CATRRKRSYNEQFF,TGTGCCACTAGGAGGAAAAGGTCCTACAATGAGCAGTTCTTC
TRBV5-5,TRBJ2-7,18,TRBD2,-,CASSFPPSLAGISYEQYF,TGTGCCAGCAGCTTTCCACCGTCGCTAGCGGGCATATCCTACGAGCAGTACTTC
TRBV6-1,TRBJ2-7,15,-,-,CASSPSPGASYEQYF,TGTGCCAGCAGCCCTTCCCCAGGGGCCTCCTACGAGCAGTACTTC
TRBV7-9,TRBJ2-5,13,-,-,CASSSGLPETQYF,TGTGCCAGCAGCTCGGGGCTTCCTGAGACCCAGTACTTC
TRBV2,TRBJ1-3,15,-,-,CASSESLGSGNTIYF,TGTGCCAGCAGTGAAAGTCTCGGGTCTGGAAACACCATATATTTT
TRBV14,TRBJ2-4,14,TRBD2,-,CASSRLAGDSIQYF,TGTGCCAGCAGCCGGCTAGCGGGAGACAGCATTCAGTACTTC
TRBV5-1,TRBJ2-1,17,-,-,CASSVGSHPINYNEQFF,TGCGCCAGCAGCGTGGGTTCTCACCCGATAAACTACAATGAGCAGTTCTTC
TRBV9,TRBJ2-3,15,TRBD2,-,CASSRTSSFTDTQYF,TGTGCCAGCAGCCGGACTAGCAGTTTCACAGATACGCAGTATTTT
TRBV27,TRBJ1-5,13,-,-,CASSSGLGQPQHF,TGTGCCAGCAGTTCGGGGCTTGGTCAGCCCCAGCATTTT
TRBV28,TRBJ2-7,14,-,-,CASSQTGSSYEQYF,TGTGCCAGCAGCCAGACAGGATCCTCCTACGAGCAGTACTTC
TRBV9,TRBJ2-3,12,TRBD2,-,CASSVEGTSVNF,TGTGCCAGCAGCGTTGAGGGGACTAGCGTAAATTTT
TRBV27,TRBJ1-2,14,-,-,CASSETGLEDGYTF,TGTGCCAGCAGTGAAACAGGATTAGAAGATGGCTACACCTTC
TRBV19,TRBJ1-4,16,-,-,CASSYEDLGPFEKLFF,TGTGCCAGTAGTTATGAGGATTTGGGTCCTTTTGAAAAACTGTTTTTT
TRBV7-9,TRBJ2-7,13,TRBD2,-,CASSSKRELEQYF,TGTGCCAGCAGCTCCAAGCGGGAGTTGGAGCAGTACTTC
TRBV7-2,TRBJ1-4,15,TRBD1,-,CASSAGTGFGEKLFF,TGTGCCAGCAGCGCGGGGACAGGGTTTGGGGAAAAACTGTTTTTT
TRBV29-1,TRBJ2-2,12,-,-,CSGTTGTGELFF,TGCAGCGGCACGACAGGCACCGGGGAGCTGTTTTTT
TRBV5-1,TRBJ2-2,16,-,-,CASSSPGGFATGELFF,TGCGCCAGCAGCTCTCCAGGGGGGTTCGCCACCGGGGAGCTGTTTTTT
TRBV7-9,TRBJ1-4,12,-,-,CASSPDAEKLFF,TGTGCCAGCAGCCCCGATGCTGAAAAACTGTTTTTT
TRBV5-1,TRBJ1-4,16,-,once,CASSLSYGARREKLFF,TGCGCCAGCAGCTTGTCTTACGGGGCAAGGCGCGAAAAACTGTTTTTT